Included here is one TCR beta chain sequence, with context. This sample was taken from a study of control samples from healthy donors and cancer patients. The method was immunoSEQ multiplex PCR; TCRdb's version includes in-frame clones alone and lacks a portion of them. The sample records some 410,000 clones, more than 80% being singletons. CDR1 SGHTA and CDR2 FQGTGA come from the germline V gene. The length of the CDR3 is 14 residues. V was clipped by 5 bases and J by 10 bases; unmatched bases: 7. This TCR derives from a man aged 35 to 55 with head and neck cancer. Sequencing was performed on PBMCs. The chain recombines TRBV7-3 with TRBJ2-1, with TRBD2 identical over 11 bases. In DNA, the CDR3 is TGTGCCAGCAGCCTCGGACTAGCGGGTGGAGAGCAGTTCTTC. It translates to CASSLGLAGGEQFF.